The T cell receptor (beta chain) described here comes from a study of STAT3 mutations in large granular lymphocyte leukemia. Ends included, the CDR3 has 8 residues. From germline, CDR1 is SQVTM and CDR2 ANQGSEA. Assay used: immunoSEQ multiplex PCR; TCRdb lists only in-frame clones, some missing. The table counts thousands of clones; approximately 80% lies in the top ten. The study's findings and limits: Every T-cell large granular lymphocyte leukemia patient had at least one immunodominant TCR beta clonotype. Some patients had persisting codominant clonotypes that could mask small clones. After therapy, about 35% of the 18 patients switched clonotypes, all new clones STAT3 wild type.

In the case of this clone: Its antigen is not identified. Because it lacks the conserved phenylalanine or tryptophan at the end, this CDR3 is likely a read error. The DNA is omitted, as the CDR3 cannot be located on it reliably, and the CDR3 follows TCRdb's listing.

The sequencing sample was made of PBMCs. This TCR was sampled from a human donor with T large granular lymphocyte leukemia. The donor label of this sample is uncertain. Some clones in this sample may be carry-over from other donors' samples. The chain links TRBV29-1 to TRBJ1-2. CDR3 protein: CSGLISYG.